One and the same sample provided the 16 T cell receptor beta chains below, sequenced in a study of blood T cell repertoires in COVID-19. TCRdb's table, derived via immunoSEQ multiplex PCR, lists solely in-frame clones and lacks some. This table holds about 250,000 clones, around 90% found once. The sequenced material came from peripheral blood. These receptor sequences come from a woman in her thirties or forties who had recovered from COVID-19.

The genes are TRBV19 and TRBJ1-5; no definite D call. This CDR3 region has 15 residues. Germline V gives CDR1 LNHDA, CDR2 SQIVND (reference sequence). Deletions cut 6 bases from V and 2 bases from J, with 14 bases between. CDR3 amino acids: CASREEAFGNQPQHF. The CDR3 DNA sequence: TGTGCCAGTAGAGAGGAGGCGTTCGGCAATCAGCCCCAGCATTTT. The complete variable domain, with remaining parts taken from reference TRBV19 and TRBJ1-5, reads DGGITQSPKYLFRKEGQNVTLSCEQNLNHDAMYWYRQDPGQGLRLIYYSQIVNDFQKGDIAEGYSVSREKKESFPLTVTSAQKNPTAFYLCASREEAFGNQPQHFGDGTRLSIL.

This sequence joins TRBV6-2 or TRBV6-3 and TRBJ2-3; 12 bases are a match to TRBD2. This CDR3 is built from 18 residues. The germline V gene encodes CDR1 MNHEY and CDR2 SVGEGT. J was trimmed by 3 bases and V by 6 bases; bases with no gene match: 13. The CDR3 bases are TGTGCCAGCAGCAAATACCGAACTAGCGGGAGGAGAACAGATACGCAGTATTTT. This gives the protein CASSKYRTSGRRTDTQYF.

The chain is built from TRBV7-2 and TRBJ2-7, with a tentative D call TRBD2 (9 bases). This CDR3 spans 13 amino acids. Germline CDR1 is SGHTA and CDR2 is FQGNSA. The V end was cut by 5 bases, the J end by 6 bases, with 14 bases between. The CDR3 spells CASSPSGTGEQYF. CDR3 DNA sequence: TGTGCCAGCAGCCCTAGCGGGACAGGCGAGCAGTACTTC.

The V call is TRBV27, the J call TRBJ1-1; 12 bases map to TRBD1. V trimming: 1 base; J trimming: 1 base; junction bases outside the gene matches: 4. There are 17 residues in the CDR3. Per germline, CDR1 MNHEY and CDR2 SMNVEV (reference sequence). The CDR3 nucleotides read TGTGCCAGCAGTTTATTCGGGACAGGGGGCCAGAACACTGAAGCTTTCTTT. Protein sequence: CASSLFGTGGQNTEAFF.

The chain recombines TRBV5-5 with TRBJ2-1, with 9 bases matching TRBD1. Germline CDR1 reads SGHKS; CDR2 reads YYEKEE (reference sequence). This CDR3 region has 15 residues. The V and J ends lost 0 bases and 7 bases, in that order; junction bases with no gene match: 5. CDR3 sequence: CASSLGQGEWNEQFF. Here the CDR3 DNA reads TGTGCCAGCAGCTTGGGACAGGGGGAGTGGAATGAGCAGTTCTTC.

This clone was observed once. The rearrangement links TRBV5-6 to TRBJ1-5; TRBD1 matches 9 bases. CDR1 and CDR2 (germline): SGHDT, YYEEEE. This CDR3 is built from 16 residues. V lost 4 bases and J lost 1; bases outside the gene matches: 6. CDR3 amino acids: CASSGGTGFSNQPQHF. The CDR3 DNA sequence: TGTGCCAGCAGCGGCGGGACAGGGTTCAGCAATCAGCCCCAGCATTTT.

The chain has TRBV5-1 and TRBJ2-7, with D uncertain. Germline-derived CDR1 and CDR2 are SGHRS and YFSETQ. The CDR3 sequence is 14 residues long. V lost 0 bases, J lost 1 base, and 8 bases lay in between. This chain's CDR3 is CASSLEAPSYEQYF. CDR3 sequence (DNA): TGCGCCAGCAGCTTGGAAGCGCCTTCCTACGAGCAGTACTTC.

This clone was counted once. The chain combines TRBV9 with TRBJ2-1, with a possible D match to TRBD2 (6 bases). The CDR3 loop spans 15 amino acids. Germline V CDR1 and CDR2: SGDLS, YYNGEE. With 5 bases removed from V and 8 bases from J, the gap between germline ends came to 20 bases. CDR3 nucleotide sequence: TGTGCCAGCAGTCGTCGTCTCGGGGGTGACGATGAGCAGTTCTTC. It yields the protein CASSRRLGGDDEQFF. Together with reference TRBV9 and TRBJ2-1, the CDR3 gives the full variable domain: DSGVTQTPKHLITATGQRVTLRCSPRSGDLSVYWYQQSLDQGLQFLIQYYNGEERAKGNILERFSAQQFPDLHSELNLSSLELGDSALYFCASSRRLGGDDEQFFGPGTRLTVL.

The V call is TRBV12-5, the J call TRBJ2-3; 8 positions agree with TRBD1. CDR1 is LGHNT and CDR2 is FRNRAP in the germline V gene. J gave up 5 bases and V 5 bases, and 6 bases lay outside the gene matches. There are 14 residues in the CDR3. CDR3 protein: CASGEGQGVDTQYF. CDR3 nucleotides: TGTGCTAGTGGTGAAGGACAGGGCGTAGATACGCAGTATTTT.

V gene TRBV6-5 combines with J gene TRBJ1-1, with TRBD1 matching over 12 bases. This CDR3 spans 15 amino acids. The V and J ends lost 5 bases and 2 bases, in that order; junction bases with no gene match: 3. Germline V gene data show CDR1 as MNHEY and CDR2 as SVGAGI. The DNA of the CDR3 is TGTGCCAGCAGTACGGGACAGGGGGCAAACACTGAAGCTTTCTTT. It is translated as CASSTGQGANTEAFF.

The V gene is TRBV27, the J gene TRBJ2-7, with 9 bases fitting TRBD1. Germline values: CDR1 MNHEY, CDR2 SMNVEV (reference sequence). With 4 bases clipped from V and 5 bases from J, the junction kept 6 bases outside the gene matches. The CDR3 has 14 amino acids. CDR3 DNA: TGTGCCAGCAGTTATGGGACAGGGAGGCACGAGCAGTACTTC. It yields the protein CASSYGTGRHEQYF.

The gene calls are TRBV15 and TRBJ2-5; a weak D match, TRBD2 (6 bases). Germline CDR1 is LNHNV and CDR2 is YYDKDF (reference sequence). The ends were cut back, 0 bases at V and 2 bases at J, with 10 bases in the middle. CDR3 length: 15 amino acids. The CDR3 DNA is TGTGCCACCAGCAGAGATAGGACTACACAAGAGACCCAGTACTTC. Its translation is CATSRDRTTQETQYF.

V gene TRBV27 combines with J gene TRBJ1-2; 7 nucleotides line up with TRBD1. J was trimmed by 0 bases and V by 5 bases; bases with no gene match: 9. There are 16 residues in the CDR3. CDR1 is MNHEY and CDR2 is SMNVEV in the germline V gene (reference sequence). CDR3 residues: CASSPHEGAANYGYTF. The CDR3 DNA is TGTGCCAGCAGTCCCCACGAGGGGGCAGCTAACTATGGCTACACCTTC.

J is TRBJ2-7 and V is TRBV28, with D possibly being TRBD2 (6 bases). CDR1 and CDR2 from the germline V gene are MDHEN and SYDVKM. Trimming took 7 bases from V and 0 from J, leaving 16 bases between them. This CDR3 contains 15 residues. CDR3 DNA: TGTGCCAGCACTCCCAGCCGACTAGTCTCCTACGAGCAGTACTTC. Translated: CASTPSRLVSYEQYF.

The chain employs TRBV4-1 and TRBJ2-1, with D tentatively TRBD1 (6 bases). The germline V gene encodes CDR1 MGHRA and CDR2 YSYEKL. V lost 0 bases to trimming and J lost 9 bases, with 27 bases between them. The CDR3 length is 19 residues. CDR3 residues: CASSQDPGPPRQACTEQFF. The CDR3 DNA is TGCGCCAGCAGCCAAGATCCCGGGCCCCCGAGACAGGCGTGTACTGAGCAGTTCTTC.

J is TRBJ1-5 and V is TRBV18; D is unclear. The CDR3 has 13 residues. The germline V gene has CDR1 KGHSH and CDR2 LQKENI. Trimming removed 6 bases at V and 5 bases at J, with 11 bases between. As DNA, the CDR3 is TGTGCCAGCTCCCCGGGTAATGATCAGCCCCAGCATTTT. Protein product: CASSPGNDQPQHF.